Listed below are T cell receptor beta chains from one sample, sequenced in a study of blood T cells in healthy people across ages. Each CDR3 protein gets one entry after TCRdb re-called the 5' RACE reads with MiXCR. The repertoire holds approximately 600,000 distinct CDR3 sequences, with 58% as singletons. The sequencing sample was made of blood. The source is a man in his fifties or sixties in good health. CDR3s include the opening cysteine and the closing phenylalanine or tryptophan. D genes are given only for firm matches. Some rows have no size entry. The others give once, few or many, or a class for an expanded clone.

v_gene	d_gene	j_gene	abundance	CDR3aa	CDR3nt
TRBV28	NA	TRBJ2-1	NA	CASSNSGVRNEQFF	TGTGCCAGCTCCAATTCGGGGGTTCGGAATGAGCAGTTCTTC
TRBV4-2	TRBD1	TRBJ1-2	NA	CASSQGQGARGYTF	TGTGCCAGCAGCCAAGGACAGGGGGCCCGTGGCTACACCTTC
TRBV12-3/TRBV12-4	NA	TRBJ2-5	NA	CASTMDPKGTQYF	TGTGCCAGCACTATGGACCCTAAAGGGACCCAGTACTTC
TRBV12-3/TRBV12-4	TRBD1	TRBJ1-1	NA	CASRKTGGTEAFF	TGTGCCAGCAGAAAAACAGGGGGTACTGAAGCTTTCTTT
TRBV4-3	TRBD2	TRBJ2-5	NA	CASSQVSSGKETQYF	TGCGCCAGCAGCCAAGTGTCTAGCGGCAAAGAGACCCAGTACTTC
TRBV4-1	NA	TRBJ1-1	NA	CASSRSRAPNTEAFF	TGCGCCAGCAGCCGGTCCCGGGCCCCGAACACTGAAGCTTTCTTT
TRBV6-5	NA	TRBJ2-5	NA	CPSSYSRIPRETQYF	TGTCCCAGCAGTTACTCCCGAATTCCCAGGGAGACCCAGTACTTC
TRBV11-2	NA	TRBJ2-5	NA	CASSVDGGLTQYF	TGTGCCAGCAGCGTAGATGGTGGGTTAACCCAGTACTTC
TRBV4-1	TRBD1	TRBJ2-3	NA	CASSQDPGQGTLTDTQYF	TGCGCCAGCAGCCAAGATCCCGGACAGGGGACCCTCACAGATACGCAGTATTTT
TRBV20-1	TRBD2	TRBJ2-7	NA	CSARDPGTIYEQYF	TGCAGTGCTAGAGATCCCGGGACTATCTACGAGCAGTACTTC
TRBV5-1	NA	TRBJ2-7	NA	CASSLGQASREQYF	TGCGCCAGCAGCTTGGGACAGGCTTCGAGAGAGCAGTACTTC
TRBV7-8	TRBD1	TRBJ1-2	NA	CASSLTGGRDGYTF	TGTGCCAGCAGCTTAACAGGGGGCAGAGATGGCTACACCTTC
TRBV14	NA	TRBJ1-2	few	CASSQVGGNYGYTF	TGTGCCAGCAGCCAAGTCGGGGGGAACTATGGCTACACCTTC
TRBV15	NA	TRBJ2-3	few	CATSSWGQRTDTQYF	TGTGCCACCAGCAGTTGGGGGCAGCGCACAGATACGCAGTATTTT
TRBV20-1	NA	TRBJ2-1	NA	CSARDSAKNEQFF	TGCAGTGCTAGAGATTCCGCCAAGAATGAGCAGTTCTTC
TRBV9	NA	TRBJ2-5	few	CASSVAGNQETQYF	TGTGCCAGCAGCGTAGCTGGGAACCAAGAGACCCAGTACTTC
TRBV29-1	NA	TRBJ2-3	NA	CSVVGDSGNTDTQYF	TGCAGCGTTGTGGGTGACAGTGGGAACACAGATACGCAGTATTTT
TRBV28	NA	TRBJ1-5	NA	CASSAPGYSNQPQHF	TGTGCCAGCAGTGCCCCCGGGTATAGCAATCAGCCCCAGCATTTT
TRBV5-1	TRBD1	TRBJ1-1	NA	CASSPQTGRGTEAFF	TGCGCCAGCAGCCCCCAGACAGGGAGAGGCACTGAAGCTTTCTTT
TRBV20-1	TRBD2	TRBJ2-7	NA	CSAVTSGRYEQYF	TGCAGTGCGGTTACTAGCGGGAGGTACGAGCAGTACTTC
TRBV20-1	NA	TRBJ2-4	few	CSAQSSGNIQYF	TGCAGTGCCCAGAGCTCGGGGAACATTCAGTACTTC
TRBV27	TRBD1	TRBJ2-1	once	CASSFGGQIYNEQFF	TGTGCCAGCAGTTTTGGGGGACAGATCTACAATGAGCAGTTCTTC
TRBV6-5	NA	TRBJ1-1	NA	CASSYSHGRDTEAFF	TGTGCCAGCAGTTACTCGCACGGGAGAGACACTGAAGCTTTCTTT
TRBV5-1	NA	TRBJ2-7	NA	CASNEDREYNEQYF	TGCGCCAGCAACGAGGACAGAGAATACAATGAGCAGTACTTC
TRBV20-1	TRBD1	TRBJ2-1	few	CSARSFRDRGRFGEQFF	TGCAGTGCTAGGTCTTTCCGGGACAGGGGGCGGTTCGGTGAGCAGTTCTTC
TRBV18	NA	TRBJ2-3	NA	CASSLIATDTQYF	TGTGCCAGCTCACTAATCGCCACAGATACGCAGTATTTT
TRBV18	NA	TRBJ2-5	few	CASSPTGVQETQYF	TGTGCCAGCAGCCCCACCGGGGTTCAAGAGACCCAGTACTTC
TRBV5-1	NA	TRBJ2-1	few	CASRKGSGEDQFF	TGCGCCAGCAGAAAGGGATCAGGGGAGGACCAGTTCTTC
TRBV5-6	TRBD2	TRBJ2-3	NA	CASSLESGGVDTQYF	TGTGCCAGCAGCTTGGAGTCGGGGGGGGTAGATACGCAGTATTTT
TRBV10-2	NA	TRBJ2-5	NA	CASSESGRGETQYF	TGCGCCAGCAGTGAGTCAGGGCGGGGAGAGACCCAGTACTTC
TRBV6-1	TRBD2	TRBJ2-1	NA	CASSKRGTSYNEQFF	TGTGCCAGCAGTAAGCGGGGGACCTCCTACAATGAGCAGTTCTTC
TRBV6-1	TRBD2	TRBJ2-1	NA	CASSGGLPTNEQFF	TGTGCCAGCAGCGGGGGACTACCGACCAATGAGCAGTTCTTC
TRBV5-1	NA	TRBJ1-5	NA	CASSLLGASNQPQHF	TGCGCCAGCAGCTTGCTGGGAGCGAGCAATCAGCCCCAGCATTTT
TRBV7-8	TRBD2	TRBJ2-1	few	CASSAGLAGGEQFF	TGTGCCAGCAGCGCGGGACTAGCGGGGGGTGAGCAGTTCTTC
TRBV7-2	TRBD1	TRBJ2-3	NA	CASRRTGSPTDTQYF	TGTGCCAGCAGGCGGACAGGGAGTCCCACAGATACGCAGTATTTT
TRBV10-3	NA	TRBJ2-1	NA	CAISFDNEQFF	TGTGCCATCTCCTTTGACAATGAGCAGTTCTTC
TRBV10-3	NA	TRBJ2-5	NA	CAISESRAVPVQETQYF	TGTGCCATCAGTGAGTCAAGGGCGGTCCCTGTACAAGAGACCCAGTACTTC
TRBV7-2	NA	TRBJ1-2	NA	CASRRGRVANTYGYTF	TGTGCCAGCAGGCGCGGGAGGGTTGCCAACACGTATGGCTACACCTTC
TRBV6-6	TRBD1	TRBJ1-4	NA	CASSNIQGARAEKLFF	TGTGCCAGCAGTAATATACAGGGGGCTAGAGCGGAAAAACTGTTTTTT
TRBV29-1	NA	TRBJ1-5	NA	CSVGEGDNQPQHF	TGCAGCGTTGGGGAGGGCGACAATCAGCCCCAGCATTTT
TRBV5-1	NA	TRBJ2-1	NA	CASSLVRGVDEQFF	TGCGCCAGCAGCTTGGTCAGGGGAGTCGATGAGCAGTTCTTC
TRBV5-1	TRBD2	TRBJ2-7	NA	CASSLTSVGTEQYF	TGCGCCAGCAGCTTGACTAGCGTCGGAACCGAGCAGTACTTC
TRBV20-1	TRBD1	TRBJ2-7	NA	CSARVRGSYEQYF	TGCAGTGCTAGAGTCAGGGGGTCCTACGAGCAGTACTTC
TRBV12-3/TRBV12-4	TRBD2	TRBJ2-3	NA	CASSPWTSQGGRDTQYF	TGTGCCAGCAGTCCTTGGACTAGCCAAGGGGGGAGAGATACGCAGTATTTT
TRBV20-1	NA	TRBJ2-1	NA	CSAGAWEQFF	TGCAGTGCCGGAGCTTGGGAGCAGTTCTTC
TRBV6-4	TRBD2	TRBJ2-1	few	CASSTLAGGDNEQFF	TGTGCCAGCAGTACTCTAGCGGGGGGGGACAATGAGCAGTTCTTC
TRBV10-3	NA	TRBJ1-4	NA	CAISAGGGSNEKLFF	TGTGCCATCAGCGCAGGTGGTGGGTCTAATGAAAAACTGTTTTTT